This is a list of T cell receptor beta chains from one sample in a study of T cell repertoires in cytomegalovirus infection. Their antigen targets remain unknown. TCRdb reprocessed the reads with MiXCR, giving one entry per CDR3 protein. The data show about 52,000 distinct CDR3 sequences, about 18% seen once. This specimen was CD8+ T cells from cultured PBMCs, taken from culture after CMV antigen stimulation. Every receptor here comes from a human donor in good health (CMV status not recorded). Some clones in this sample may be carry-over from other donors' samples. Both conserved end residues are part of each CDR3. D genes are given only for firm matches. Not every row has a clone size; where given, it reads once, few, many or a size class.

CDR3 protein,CDR3 DNA,J gene,V gene,D gene,clone size
CASSSLGTAYGYTF,TGTGCCAGCAGTTCTCTCGGGACAGCCTATGGCTACACCTTC,TRBJ1-2,TRBV6-5,TRBD1,few
CASSESLQGSDEQYF,TGTGCCAGCAGTGAATCCCTCCAGGGAAGCGACGAGCAGTACTTC,TRBJ2-7,TRBV2,-,-
CASSRSLAGGPGETQYF,TGTGCCAGCAGCAGGAGTCTTGCGGGGGGGCCGGGGGAGACCCAGTACTTC,TRBJ2-5,TRBV7-2,TRBD2,few
CASSLNPYEQYF,TGTGCCAGCAGTTTAAACCCCTACGAGCAGTACTTC,TRBJ2-7,TRBV12-3/TRBV12-4,-,-
CASSSKLAGSHSSTDTQYF,TGTGCCAGCAGCTCCAAACTAGCGGGGAGCCATTCTAGCACAGATACGCAGTATTTT,TRBJ2-3,TRBV7-6,TRBD2,few
CASSQTGSEGYTF,TGTGCCAGCAGCCAGACAGGGTCGGAAGGCTACACCTTC,TRBJ1-2,TRBV7-3,TRBD1,few
CASSFGHPIDYEQYF,TGTGCCAGCAGCTTTGGACACCCCATAGACTACGAGCAGTACTTC,TRBJ2-7,TRBV11-2,-,-
CASSSEAYNEQFF,TGTGCCAGCAGCTCAGAAGCCTACAATGAGCAGTTCTTC,TRBJ2-1,TRBV7-8,-,few
CASSLGEANSPLHF,TGTGCCAGCAGTTTAGGGGAGGCGAATTCACCCCTCCACTTT,TRBJ1-6,TRBV12-3/TRBV12-4,-,-
CASSSRQGAKTEAFF,TGTGCCAGCAGTAGTCGACAGGGGGCCAAGACTGAAGCTTTCTTT,TRBJ1-1,TRBV5-6,TRBD1,few
CASSHDLPGGGYYEQYF,TGCGCCAGCAGCCATGACCTACCAGGGGGCGGATACTACGAGCAGTACTTC,TRBJ2-7,TRBV4-3,TRBD1,-
CAISGAGLTDTQYF,TGTGCCATCTCGGGCGCGGGGCTAACAGATACGCAGTATTTT,TRBJ2-3,TRBV10-3,-,-
CASSPGQGEMNTEAFF,TGCGCCAGCAGCCCCGGACAGGGAGAAATGAACACTGAAGCTTTCTTT,TRBJ1-1,TRBV4-3,TRBD1,once
CASSLFLGTPTDTQYF,TGTGCCAGCAGTTTGTTCCTGGGGACCCCCACAGATACGCAGTATTTT,TRBJ2-3,TRBV12-3/TRBV12-4,-,few
CASSLGGSVNQPQHF,TGTGCCAGCAGCTTAGGGGGTTCGGTCAATCAGCCCCAGCATTTT,TRBJ1-5,TRBV7-2,-,few
CASSQVSHSANYGYTF,TGCGCCAGCAGCCAAGTTTCGCACTCAGCTAACTATGGCTACACCTTC,TRBJ1-2,TRBV4-1,-,few
CASIRVGLDTQYF,TGTGCCAGCATCCGGGTCGGACTAGATACGCAGTATTTT,TRBJ2-3,TRBV5-6,-,-
CASGLGEGETQYF,TGTGCTAGTGGTTTGGGGGAGGGGGAGACCCAGTACTTC,TRBJ2-5,TRBV12-5,TRBD2,-
CASSTGTDNQPQHF,TGTGCCAGTAGTACTGGGACGGACAATCAGCCCCAGCATTTT,TRBJ1-5,TRBV19,-,-
CASSLELSGNTIYF,TGTGCCAGCAGCTTAGAGCTCTCTGGAAACACCATATATTTT,TRBJ1-3,TRBV6-5,-,-
CASSLNRRDSHEQYF,TGTGCCAGCAGCTTAAATCGCAGGGATAGTCACGAGCAGTACTTC,TRBJ2-7,TRBV7-9,-,few
CASSLPLKTGANTGELFF,TGTGCCAGCAGCTTACCCCTCAAGACAGGTGCGAACACCGGGGAGCTGTTTTTT,TRBJ2-2,TRBV28,-,-
CASSVGIPGELFF,TGTGCCAGCAGTGTAGGGATTCCCGGGGAGCTGTTTTTT,TRBJ2-2,TRBV7-2,-,-
CASSQAGGLNYGYTF,TGTGCCAGCAGCCAAGCCGGGGGACTTAACTATGGCTACACCTTC,TRBJ1-2,TRBV4-2,-,-
CASSLGDGYSNQPQHF,TGTGCCAGCAGCTTGGGGGACGGGTATAGCAATCAGCCCCAGCATTTT,TRBJ1-5,TRBV5-5,-,many
CASTPTGYEQFF,TGTGCCAGCACCCCAACAGGGTATGAGCAGTTCTTC,TRBJ2-1,TRBV12-3/TRBV12-4,-,-
CASSQDAGAGTEAFF,TGCGCCAGCAGCCAAGATGCGGGGGCGGGCACTGAAGCTTTCTTT,TRBJ1-1,TRBV4-1,-,many
CASTLLGFSYEQYF,TGTGCCAGCACCCTCCTCGGCTTCTCCTACGAGCAGTACTTC,TRBJ2-7,TRBV7-2,-,many
CASSLSAGGAYGYTF,TGTGCCAGCAGCTTAAGTGCAGGGGGCGCATATGGCTACACCTTC,TRBJ1-2,TRBV7-3,TRBD1,-
CASSLNPLYEQYF,TGTGCCAGCAGCTTAAATCCCCTCTACGAGCAGTACTTC,TRBJ2-7,TRBV7-2,-,-
CASSPLGNINTEAFF,TGTGCCAGCAGCCCTCTGGGGAATATAAACACTGAAGCTTTCTTT,TRBJ1-1,TRBV7-8,-,-
CASSLSGGGSHVETQYF,TGTGCCAGCAGCTTATCGGGGGGCGGCTCGCACGTGGAGACCCAGTACTTC,TRBJ2-5,TRBV7-9,-,few
CAIRAGVLAKNIQYF,TGTGCCATCCGGGCAGGGGTACTAGCCAAAAACATTCAGTACTTC,TRBJ2-4,TRBV28,-,few
CASSLAVGTNQPQHF,TGTGCCAGCAGCTTAGCGGTGGGGACCAATCAGCCCCAGCATTTT,TRBJ1-5,TRBV7-2,-,-
CASSLRPFSYNEQFF,TGTGCCAGCAGCTTACGTCCCTTCTCCTACAATGAGCAGTTCTTC,TRBJ2-1,TRBV11-1,-,-
CASSFVYEQYF,TGTGCCAGCAGCTTCGTCTACGAGCAGTACTTC,TRBJ2-7,TRBV6-6,-,few
CASSQVDGREQYF,TGCGCCAGCAGCCAAGTGGACGGGAGAGAGCAGTACTTC,TRBJ2-7,TRBV4-3,-,-